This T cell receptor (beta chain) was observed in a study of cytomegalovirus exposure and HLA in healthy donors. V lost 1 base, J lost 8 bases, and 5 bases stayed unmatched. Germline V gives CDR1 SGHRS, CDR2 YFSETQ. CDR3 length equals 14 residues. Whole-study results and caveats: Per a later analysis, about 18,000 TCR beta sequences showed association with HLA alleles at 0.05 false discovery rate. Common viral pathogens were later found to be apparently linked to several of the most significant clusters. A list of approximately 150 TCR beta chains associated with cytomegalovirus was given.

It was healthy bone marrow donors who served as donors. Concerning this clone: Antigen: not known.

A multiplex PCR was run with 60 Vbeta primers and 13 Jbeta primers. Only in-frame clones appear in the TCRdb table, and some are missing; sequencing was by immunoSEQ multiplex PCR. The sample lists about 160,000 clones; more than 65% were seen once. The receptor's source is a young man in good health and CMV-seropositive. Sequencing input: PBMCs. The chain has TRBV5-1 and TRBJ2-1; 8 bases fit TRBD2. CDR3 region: CASSLRTSIDEQFF. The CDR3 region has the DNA TGCGCCAGCAGCTTGCGGACTAGCATCGATGAGCAGTTCTTC. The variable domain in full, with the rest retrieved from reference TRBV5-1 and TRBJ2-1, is KAGVTQTPRYLIKTRGQQVTLSCSPISGHRSVSWYQQTPGQGLQFLFEYFSETQRNKGNFPGRFSGRQFSNSRSEMNVSTLELGDSALYLCASSLRTSIDEQFFGPGTRLTVL.